These 13 T cell receptor beta chains originate from one sample sequenced in a study of cytomegalovirus exposure and HLA in healthy donors. The PCR ran on 60 Vbeta and 13 Jbeta primers. The table came from immunoSEQ multiplex PCR; TCRdb's copy has only in-frame clones and leaves some out. This table has more than 90,000 clones, approximately 83% appearing once. The sequenced sample was PBMCs. These receptors originate from a man between 45 and 60 years old in good health and CMV-seronegative.

J is TRBJ2-1 and V is TRBV5-1; weak D call: TRBD1 (6 bases). Between the trimmed V and J ends, which lost 0 bases and 6 bases, there was a span of 13 bases. There are 15 residues in the CDR3. Germline V CDR1 and CDR2: SGHRS, YFSETQ. For the CDR3, the DNA is TGCGCCAGCAGCTTGGTTGCAGGGGTAGTCAATGAGCAGTTCTTC. Its translation is CASSLVAGVVNEQFF.

V gene TRBV14 combines with J gene TRBJ2-7, with 8 positions matching TRBD1. Losses at the gene ends were 1 base for V and 6 bases for J; bases not matched to a gene: 8. The CDR3 loop spans 15 amino acids. Germline lookup yields CDR1 SGHDN and CDR2 FVKESK. CDR3 region: CASSQAFPGGFEQYF. The CDR3 DNA is TGTGCCAGCAGCCAAGCTTTTCCAGGGGGCTTCGAGCAGTACTTC.

The V and J genes are TRBV11-1 and TRBJ2-1; 7 positions match TRBD1. Germline V lookup: CDR1 SGHAT, CDR2 FQDESV (reference sequence). CDR3 size: 15 residues. The junction had 0 bases not matched to a gene; V was cut back by 1 base and J by 0 bases. The CDR3 protein is CASSLGDSSYNEQFF. CDR3 nucleotides: TGTGCCAGCAGCTTAGGGGACAGCTCCTACAATGAGCAGTTCTTC.

Notes on this clone: Different DNA sequences within this sample yield the same CDR3. The gene calls are TRBV6-5 and TRBJ2-5; D gene uncertain. Trimming took 0 bases from V and 4 from J, leaving 3 bases between them. The CDR3 runs to 12 residues. Germline V gene data show CDR1 as MNHEY and CDR2 as SVGAGI. The CDR3 is CASSYSRETQYF. CDR3 sequence (DNA): TGTGCCAGCAGTTACTCGAGAGAGACCCAGTACTTC.

This CDR3 is CASSPSQGADTQYF. Written as DNA, the CDR3 is TGTGCCAGCAGCCCCAGCCAGGGGGCAGATACGCAGTATTTT. V gene TRBV6-5 combines with J gene TRBJ2-3; 7 bases agree with TRBD1. V trimming: 6 bases; J trimming: 4 bases; junction bases outside the gene matches: 7. Germline V gene sequence: CDR1 MNHEY, CDR2 SVGAGI. The CDR3 is 14 amino acids.

The V gene is TRBV27, the J gene TRBJ2-7, with TRBD2 matching over 9 bases. J gave up 12 bases and V 2 bases, and 11 bases lay outside the gene matches. The length of the CDR3 is 14 residues. The germline CDR1 and CDR2 sequences are MNHEY and SMNVEV (reference sequence). The CDR3 nucleotides read TGTGCCAGCAGTTTAGGTAGCGGGAGCTCCCCATGGTACTTC. This sequence encodes CASSLGSGSSPWYF.

This clone occurred once. The V and J genes are TRBV7-3 and TRBJ1-1; 7 bases match TRBD1. The CDR3 spans 14 residues. Per the germline V gene, CDR1 is SGHTA and CDR2 is FQGTGA. With V trimmed by 4 bases and J by 2 bases, 4 bases remained unmatched. The CDR3 nucleotides are TGTGCCAGCAGCTCTACAGGGGCCAACACTGAAGCTTTCTTT. Translating it yields CASSSTGANTEAFF.

This clone has a single count. The V and J genes are TRBV18 and TRBJ1-1; D is possibly TRBD1 (6 bases). Trimming took 5 bases from V and 6 from J, leaving 10 bases between them. The germline V gene encodes CDR1 KGHSH and CDR2 LQKENI. The CDR3 extends over 12 amino acids. The CDR3 DNA sequence: TGTGCCAGCTCATCCGGACAGCCTGAAGCTTTCTTT. It encodes CASSSGQPEAFF.

This clone was picked up one time. The chain employs TRBV29-1 and TRBJ2-3, with 8 bases lining up with TRBD2. CDR3 length equals 15 residues. Germline-derived CDR1 and CDR2 are SQVTM and ANQGSEA. The J segment lost 7 bases and the V segment lost 7 bases, leaving 16 bases of the junction unmatched. The CDR3 region is CSARGSGTLGYTQYF. In DNA form, the CDR3 reads TGCAGCGCCCGGGGTAGCGGGACCTTGGGCTATACGCAGTATTTT.

In the case of this clone: The junction and the germline gene differ at one end; a read error may be behind it. V and J are TRBV5-6 and TRBJ1-2; D ambiguous. CDR3 size: 14 residues. Germline-derived CDR1 and CDR2 are SGHDT and YYEEEE. CDR3 residues: CASSPTSDDYGYPF. The CDR3, as DNA: TGTGCCAGCAGCCCTACCTCGGATGACTATGGCTACCCCTTC.

The chain couples TRBV28 to TRBJ1-2; 7 positions match TRBD1. V shed 6 bases, J shed 3 bases, and the junction held 10 bases outside the gene matches. The CDR3 extends over 15 amino acids. The germline V gene encodes CDR1 MDHEN and CDR2 SYDVKM. The CDR3 nucleotides read TGTGCCAGCAGGAGTGACAGGGACGATGACTATGGCTACACCTTC. Translating gives CASRSDRDDDYGYTF.

The chain is built from TRBV28 and TRBJ2-1, with 9 bases aligning to TRBD2. J gave up 4 bases and V 8 bases, and 6 bases lay outside the gene matches. This CDR3 region has 14 residues. Germline loops: CDR1 MDHEN, CDR2 SYDVKM. The CDR3 region has the DNA TGTGCCAGCTCTTCTAGCGGGGATTACAATGAGCAGTTCTTC. This encodes CASSSSGDYNEQFF.

This chain joins TRBV9 and TRBJ2-7; 8 positions agree with TRBD1. Looked up from germline, CDR1 is SGDLS and CDR2 is YYNGEE. CDR3 length: 15 residues. J lost 3 bases, V lost 0 bases, and 5 bases had no gene match. The CDR3 here is CASSVGQGAFYEQYF. In DNA form, the CDR3 reads TGTGCCAGCAGCGTAGGGCAGGGGGCCTTCTACGAGCAGTACTTC.